One sample yielded the 21 T cell receptor beta chains listed below, sequenced in a study of response to subunit inactivated influenza vaccine (dated by TCRdb to between 2018 and 2020). Libraries were built with RT-PCR. These reads were obtained on an Illumina HiSeq 2500. In-frame beta chains were kept once TCRdb had trimmed the public reads at Q25 with fastp and called clones with MiXCR. Rows merge per CDR3 protein into single entries with the most common DNA and genes. The sample data list around 170,000 distinct CDR3 sequences, and about 11% of these were observed just once. Jointly, the top ten make up approximately 39% of the sample. Sequences were derived from CD8+ T cells sorted from PBMCs, sampled roughly 24 months after vaccination. Receptors were obtained from a man in his fifties or sixties who received an inactivated influenza vaccine. Donor details come from another sample of the same person, matched by shared clones.

There are a few counts of this clonotype. The chain recombines TRBV12-3 or TRBV12-4 with TRBJ2-5; the D gene could be TRBD1 or TRBD2 (5 bases each). With 5 bases removed from V and 1 base from J, the gap between germline ends came to 11 bases. The CDR3 totals 14 residues. The CDR3 DNA reads TGTGCCAGCAGTCCCGGGGACGGCCAAGAGACCCAGTACTTC. Protein sequence: CASSPGDGQETQYF.

This clonotype has a count of ten or more. V and J are TRBV2 and TRBJ2-3; TRBD1 agrees at 9 bases. CDR3 length: 14 amino acids. J was trimmed by 2 bases and V by 8 bases; bases with no gene match: 5. Germline V lookup: CDR1 SNHLY, CDR2 FYNNEI. The CDR3 loop reads CASGGQGNTDTQYF. CDR3 bases: TGTGCCAGCGGAGGACAGGGGAACACAGATACGCAGTATTTT.

This clonotype was counted many times. The V and J genes are TRBV12-3 or TRBV12-4 and TRBJ2-7, with D tentatively TRBD1 (5 bases). The CDR3 sequence is 12 residues long. The V and J ends lost 7 bases and 0 bases respectively, with 7 bases between them. The chain's CDR3 is CASMDNSYEQYF. CDR3 nucleotides: TGTGCCAGCATGGACAACTCCTACGAGCAGTACTTC.

This clonotype has a handful of counts. The rearrangement links TRBV29-1 to TRBJ2-7; D tentatively reads TRBD1 or TRBD2 (5 bases each). The CDR3 runs to 12 residues. The V gene's germline CDR1 is SQVTM and CDR2 ANQGSEA. Trimming left V 4 bases short and J 6 bases short, with 13 bases between. CDR3 region: CSVVGQAGEQYF. In nucleotides, the CDR3 is TGCAGCGTTGTGGGGCAGGCGGGCGAGCAGTACTTC.

This clonotype was picked up a small number of times. This chain connects TRBV6-6 to TRBJ1-1; 11 nucleotides agree with TRBD1. V was pared by 6 bases and J by 6 bases, with 3 bases of the junction left unmatched. CDR3 length: 13 amino acids. Germline CDR1 MNHNY, CDR2 SVGAGI (reference sequence). The CDR3, as DNA: TGTGCCAGCAGCCTGGGACAGGGGGCTGAAGCTTTCTTT. Amino acid sequence: CASSLGQGAEAFF.

Here the CDR3 reads CASSERGGSPYNEQFF. The CDR3 coding sequence is TGTGCCAGCAGTGAAAGGGGGGGGAGCCCCTACAATGAGCAGTTCTTC. This rearrangement joins TRBV2 to TRBJ2-1, with D possibly matching TRBD2 (7 bases). The V gene's germline CDR1 is SNHLY and CDR2 FYNNEI. The CDR3 is 16 residues long. Trimming left V 2 bases short and J 2 bases short, with 13 bases between.

This chain connects TRBV12-3 or TRBV12-4 to TRBJ2-7, with TRBD2 matching over 8 bases. J lost 2 bases, V lost 6 bases, and 6 bases had no gene match. This CDR3 spans 14 amino acids. CDR3 DNA: TGTGCCAGCAGCCACGGGGGGGAAGCCTACGAGCAGTACTTC. Protein sequence: CASSHGGEAYEQYF.

This clonotype was detected a few times. This sequence joins TRBV6-6 and TRBJ2-3; a possible D gene is TRBD2 (5 bases). V lost 7 bases and J 3 bases, leaving 8 bases between the germline ends. Germline CDR1 is MNHNY and CDR2 is SVGAGI (reference sequence). The CDR3 runs 12 residues. CDR3 in DNA: TGTGCCAGCACAAGCGGAACAGATACGCAGTATTTT. Encoded protein: CASTSGTDTQYF.

This clonotype appeared a few times. This chain uses TRBV6-2 or TRBV6-3 with TRBJ2-3; 10 bases align to TRBD1. V shed 0 bases and J 2 bases; nucleotides not matched to a gene: 8. The CDR3 sequence is 18 residues long. CDR1 is MNHEY and CDR2 is SVGEGT in the germline V gene. DNA for the CDR3: TGTGCCAGCAGTTACTCGCCGGGACAGGGGATTCTCACAGATACGCAGTATTTT. As protein: CASSYSPGQGILTDTQYF.

The genes are TRBV11-2 and TRBJ2-7, with 9 bases lining up with TRBD2. CDR1 and CDR2 (germline): SGHAT, FQNNGV. V lost 10 bases, J lost 3 bases, and 7 bases stayed unmatched. This CDR3 spans 13 amino acids. The CDR3 here is CATQPSGDYEQYF. The CDR3 DNA reads TGTGCCACCCAACCTAGCGGGGACTACGAGCAGTACTTC.

Many counts were recorded for this clonotype. The CDR3 sequence is CASSLYPLGLAGDGAQYF. Written as DNA, the CDR3 is TGTGCCAGCAGTTTATACCCCCTCGGACTAGCGGGAGATGGGGCGCAGTATTTT. The rearrangement joins TRBV28 to TRBJ2-3, with 13 bases matching TRBD2. The germline V gene encodes CDR1 MDHEN and CDR2 SYDVKM. This CDR3 region has 18 residues. V lost 1 base, J lost 10 bases, and 14 bases stayed unmatched. The full variable domain, rest sourced from reference TRBV28 and TRBJ2-3, is DVKVTQSSRYLVKRTGEKVFLECVQDMDHENMFWYRQDPGLGLRLIYFSYDVKMKEKGDIPEGYSVSREKKERFSLILESASTNQTSMYLCASSLYPLGLAGDGAQYFGPGTRLTVL.

This clonotype was counted only a few times. The rearrangement joins TRBV19 to TRBJ2-3; the D call may be TRBD1 or TRBD2 (5 bases each). The V gene lost 3 bases and the J gene lost 0 bases, with 10 bases spanning the gap. The CDR3 consists of 15 residues. The germline CDR1 and CDR2 sequences are LNHDA and SQIVND (reference sequence). The DNA for the CDR3 is TGTGCCAGTAGTATTACCGGGGACAGCACAGATACGCAGTATTTT. Amino acid sequence: CASSITGDSTDTQYF.

This chain joins TRBV11-2 and TRBJ2-1; D is uncertain. Trimming took 7 bases from V and 4 from J, leaving 8 bases between them. The CDR3 has 12 residues. Germline V gene data show CDR1 as SGHAT and CDR2 as FQNNGV. This CDR3 is CASKEGYNEQFF. In DNA form, the CDR3 reads TGTGCCAGCAAGGAAGGGTACAATGAGCAGTTCTTC.

This rearrangement joins TRBV29-1 to TRBJ1-2; D is uncertain. Trimming left V 7 bases short and J 6 bases short, with 18 bases between. The germline V gene encodes CDR1 SQVTM and CDR2 ANQGSEA. The CDR3 has 13 residues. The chain's CDR3 is CSAIQTAAHGYTF. The DNA of the CDR3 is TGCAGCGCCATACAAACTGCGGCCCATGGCTACACCTTC.

This clonotype was counted many times. This chain joins TRBV7-2 and TRBJ2-3; 11 nucleotides line up with TRBD2. The CDR3 covers 15 residues. CDR1 is SGHTA, CDR2 FQGNSA, per germline. The J segment lost 7 bases and the V segment lost 1 base, leaving 4 bases of the junction unmatched. The CDR3 protein is CASSLDGTSGHTQYF. The CDR3 nucleotides read TGTGCCAGCAGCTTAGATGGGACTAGCGGACATACGCAGTATTTT.

The count of this clonotype is one. This sequence joins TRBV6-5 and TRBJ2-3; D is uncertain. Germline loops: CDR1 MNHEY, CDR2 SVGAGI. With 5 bases removed from V and 0 bases from J, the gap between germline ends came to 9 bases. The CDR3 consists of 14 residues. In DNA form, the CDR3 reads TGTGCCAGCAGTCACCAGCCGAGCACAGATACGCAGTATTTT. Translation: CASSHQPSTDTQYF.

This clonotype has ten or more counts. This chain uses TRBV4-3 with TRBJ2-2, with a weak D call TRBD2 (5 bases). Trimming cost V 0 bases and J 7 bases, with 12 bases left between them. Per germline, CDR1 LGHNA and CDR2 YSLEER. The CDR3 has 15 amino acids. In nucleotides, the CDR3 is TGCGCCAGCAGCCAAGATTGGGAGAGGCGCGGGGAGCTGTTTTTT. This encodes CASSQDWERRGELFF.

The V gene is TRBV12-3 or TRBV12-4, the J gene TRBJ2-1; TRBD2 matches 10 bases. The length of the CDR3 is 16 residues. J gave up 3 bases and V 7 bases, and 9 bases lay outside the gene matches. This CDR3 is CASIEIAGGFYNEQFF. In nucleotides, the CDR3 is TGTGCCAGCATAGAAATAGCGGGAGGTTTCTACAATGAGCAGTTCTTC.

This clonotype has only a few counts. This chain links TRBV27 with TRBJ2-7; 11 bases align to TRBD1. The CDR3 length is 17 residues. Germline CDR1 and CDR2: MNHEY and SMNVEV (reference sequence). The V gene end was trimmed by 5 bases and the J gene end by 7 bases; junction bases not matched to a gene: 16. The CDR3 coding sequence is TGTGCCAGCAGTCCCCGGACAGGGGGCCTTATAGCGGGTGAGCAGTACTTC. It encodes CASSPRTGGLIAGEQYF.

This clonotype was seen repeatedly, ten times or more. The rearrangement links TRBV6-1 to TRBJ1-2; 7 bases are a match to TRBD1. The CDR3 is 16 residues long. Germline V CDR1 and CDR2: MNHNS, SASEGT. The trim removed 8 bases at V and 1 base at J, leaving 13 bases unmatched. This chain's CDR3 is CASAPGRDRINYGYTF. The CDR3 DNA reads as TGTGCCAGCGCCCCGGGCAGGGACAGAATTAACTATGGCTACACCTTC.

This clonotype was counted many times. The rearrangement links TRBV7-8 to TRBJ2-5, with 9 bases that match TRBD2. The V gene end was trimmed by 0 bases and the J gene end by 1 base; junction bases not matched to a gene: 3. CDR1 is SGHVS, CDR2 FQNEAQ, per germline. The CDR3 is 16 residues long. CDR3 nucleotide sequence: TGTGCCAGCAGCTTAGCGGGGACTAGCACCCAAGAGACCCAGTACTTC. Protein: CASSLAGTSTQETQYF. Using reference TRBV7-8 and TRBJ2-5 for the parts outside the CDR3, the full variable domain is GAGVSQSPRYKVAKRGQDVALRCDPISGHVSLFWYQQALGQGPEFLTYFQNEAQLDKSGLPSDRFFAERPEGSVSTLKIQRTQQEDSAVYLCASSLAGTSTQETQYFGPGTRLLVL.